Sequencing of this TCR beta chain was carried out in a study of blood T cell repertoires in COVID-19. About the research overall: Collection of acute and convalescent COVID-19 samples took place in the United States, Italy and Spain. Nucleic acid was either cDNA or gDNA, and it came from T cells, B-cell-depleted T cells, or PBMCs.

This clone has just a few counts. The V gene's germline CDR1 is LGHDT and CDR2 YNNKEL (reference sequence). This CDR3 is 14 amino acids long. The V end lost 2 bases, the J end lost 3 bases, and 10 bases lay between the germline ends. Original data processing: Estimated nucleated cell counts came from reference gene primer amplification. Assay: immunoSEQ multiplex PCR; the TCRdb copy retains only in-frame clones and omits some. V and J calls and clone size come straight from that table; D and trimming were deduced from the DNA. Among roughly 100,000 clones, about 88% were seen once, and the ten largest hold roughly 6%.

The V gene is TRBV3-1 (or the pseudogene TRBV3-2), the J gene TRBJ2-5; D is uncertain. The sequence came from a human donor in a cohort sampled during active COVID-19. The source material was peripheral blood. Written as DNA, the CDR3 is TGTGCCAGCAGCCAAACCGCCGAGAAAGAGACCCAGTACTTC. It encodes CASSQTAEKETQYF.